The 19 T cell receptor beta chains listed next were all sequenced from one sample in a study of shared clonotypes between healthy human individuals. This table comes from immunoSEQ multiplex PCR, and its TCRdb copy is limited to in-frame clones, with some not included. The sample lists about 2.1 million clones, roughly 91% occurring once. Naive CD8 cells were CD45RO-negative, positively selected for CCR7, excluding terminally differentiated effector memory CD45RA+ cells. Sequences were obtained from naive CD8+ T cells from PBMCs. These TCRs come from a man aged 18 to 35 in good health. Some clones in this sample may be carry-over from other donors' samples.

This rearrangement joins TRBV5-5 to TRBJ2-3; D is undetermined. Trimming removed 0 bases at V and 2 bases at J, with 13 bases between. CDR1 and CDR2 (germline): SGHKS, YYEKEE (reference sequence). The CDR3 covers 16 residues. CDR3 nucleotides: TGTGCCAGCAGCTTGGATGGTCCATCCGACACAGATACGCAGTATTTT. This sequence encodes CASSLDGPSDTDTQYF.

The CDR3 sequence: CASSHLGRRDEQFF. Here the CDR3 DNA reads TGCGCCAGCAGCCATCTCGGGAGGAGGGATGAGCAGTTCTTC. This chain links TRBV4-1 with TRBJ2-1; 7 bases are a match to TRBD2. V lost 3 bases, J lost 8 bases, and 7 bases stayed unmatched. This CDR3 contains 14 residues. In germline, CDR1 is MGHRA, CDR2 YSYEKL.

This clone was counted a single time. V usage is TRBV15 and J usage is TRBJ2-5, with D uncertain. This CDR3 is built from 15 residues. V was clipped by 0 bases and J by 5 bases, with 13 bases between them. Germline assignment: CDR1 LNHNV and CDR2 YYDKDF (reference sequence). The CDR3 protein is CATSRDLPSRETQYF. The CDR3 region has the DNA TGTGCCACCAGCAGAGATCTCCCAAGCAGGGAGACCCAGTACTTC. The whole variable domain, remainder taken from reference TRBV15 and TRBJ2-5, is DAMVIQNPRYQVTQFGKPVTLSCSQTLNHNVMYWYQQKSSQAPKLLFHYYDKDFNNEADTPDNFQSRRPNTSFCFLDIRSPGLGDTAMYLCATSRDLPSRETQYFGPGTRLLVL.

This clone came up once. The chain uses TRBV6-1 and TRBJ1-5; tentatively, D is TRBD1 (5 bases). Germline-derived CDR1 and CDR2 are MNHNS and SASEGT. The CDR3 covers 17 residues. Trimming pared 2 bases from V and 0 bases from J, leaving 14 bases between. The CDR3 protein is CASSESLRQNSNQPQHF. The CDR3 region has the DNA TGTGCCAGCAGTGAATCCCTTAGACAGAATAGCAATCAGCCCCAGCATTTT.

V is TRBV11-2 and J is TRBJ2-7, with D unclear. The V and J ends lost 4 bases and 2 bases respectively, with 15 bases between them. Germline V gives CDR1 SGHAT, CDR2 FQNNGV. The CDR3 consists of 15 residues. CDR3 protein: CASSSTVSSTYEQYF. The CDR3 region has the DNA TGTGCCAGCAGCTCGACGGTGAGCAGCACCTACGAGCAGTACTTC.

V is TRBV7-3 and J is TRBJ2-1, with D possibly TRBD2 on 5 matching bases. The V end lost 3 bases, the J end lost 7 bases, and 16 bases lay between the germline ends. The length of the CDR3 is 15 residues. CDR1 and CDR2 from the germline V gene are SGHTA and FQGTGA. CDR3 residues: CASSFRTGYGNEQFF. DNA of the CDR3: TGTGCCAGCAGCTTCCGGACTGGGTACGGAAATGAGCAGTTCTTC.

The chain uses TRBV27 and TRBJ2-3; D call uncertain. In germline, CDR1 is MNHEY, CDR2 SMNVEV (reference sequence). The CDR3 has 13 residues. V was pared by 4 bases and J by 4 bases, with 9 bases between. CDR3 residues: CASSSGPPDTQYF. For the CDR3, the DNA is TGTGCCAGCAGTTCGGGCCCCCCAGATACGCAGTATTTT.

In DNA form, the CDR3 reads TGTGCCAGCAGCTTGGGAGCGGGATGGCAGTACTTC. This translates into CASSLGAGWQYF. This rearrangement joins TRBV7-9 to TRBJ2-7; 7 positions match TRBD2. The ends lost 3 bases at V and 9 bases at J; junction bases unmatched: 5. The length of the CDR3 is 12 residues. The germline CDR1 and CDR2 sequences are SEHNR and FQNEAQ (reference sequence).

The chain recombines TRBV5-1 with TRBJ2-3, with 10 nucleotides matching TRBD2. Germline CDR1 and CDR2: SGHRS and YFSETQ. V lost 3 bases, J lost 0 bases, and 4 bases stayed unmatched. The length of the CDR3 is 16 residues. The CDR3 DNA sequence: TGCGCCAGCAGCTGGGTGACTAGCGGGAGCACAGATACGCAGTATTTT. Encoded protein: CASSWVTSGSTDTQYF.

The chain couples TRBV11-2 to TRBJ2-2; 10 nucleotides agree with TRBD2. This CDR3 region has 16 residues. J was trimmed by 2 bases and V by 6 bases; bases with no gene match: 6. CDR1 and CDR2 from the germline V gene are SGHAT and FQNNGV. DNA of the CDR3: TGTGCCAGCAGTTCTCGACTAGCGGGTAACACCGGGGAGCTGTTTTTT. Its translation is CASSSRLAGNTGELFF.

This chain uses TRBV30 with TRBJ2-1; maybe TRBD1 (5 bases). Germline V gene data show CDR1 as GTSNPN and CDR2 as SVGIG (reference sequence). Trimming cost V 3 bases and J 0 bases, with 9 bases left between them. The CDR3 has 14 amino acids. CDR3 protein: CAWRGASSYNEQFF. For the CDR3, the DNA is TGTGCCTGGAGAGGGGCCAGCTCCTACAATGAGCAGTTCTTC.

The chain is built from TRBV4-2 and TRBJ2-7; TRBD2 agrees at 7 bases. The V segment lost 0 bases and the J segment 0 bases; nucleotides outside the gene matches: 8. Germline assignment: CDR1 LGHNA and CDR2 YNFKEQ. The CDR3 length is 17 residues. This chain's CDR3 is CASSQDISGISSYEQYF. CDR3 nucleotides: TGTGCCAGCAGCCAAGATATCAGCGGGATAAGCTCCTACGAGCAGTACTTC.

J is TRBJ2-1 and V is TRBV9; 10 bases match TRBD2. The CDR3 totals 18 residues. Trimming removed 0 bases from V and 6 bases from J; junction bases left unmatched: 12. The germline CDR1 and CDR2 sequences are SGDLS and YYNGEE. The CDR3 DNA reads TGTGCCAGCAGCGTAGGTATGACGGGACTAGCGACGAGCAATGAGCAGTTCTTC. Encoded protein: CASSVGMTGLATSNEQFF.

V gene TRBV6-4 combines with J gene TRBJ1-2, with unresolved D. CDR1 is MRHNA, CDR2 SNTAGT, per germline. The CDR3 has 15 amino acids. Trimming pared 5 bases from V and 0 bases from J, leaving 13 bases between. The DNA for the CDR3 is TGTGCCAGCAGTCCTTCGGGCGGATCTAACTATGGCTACACCTTC. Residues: CASSPSGGSNYGYTF.

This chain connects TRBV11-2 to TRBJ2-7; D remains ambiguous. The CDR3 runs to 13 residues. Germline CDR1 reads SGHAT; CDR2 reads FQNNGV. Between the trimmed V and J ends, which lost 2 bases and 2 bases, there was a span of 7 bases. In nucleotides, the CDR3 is TGTGCCAGCAGCTTAACTGAAACCTACGAGCAGTACTTC. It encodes CASSLTETYEQYF.

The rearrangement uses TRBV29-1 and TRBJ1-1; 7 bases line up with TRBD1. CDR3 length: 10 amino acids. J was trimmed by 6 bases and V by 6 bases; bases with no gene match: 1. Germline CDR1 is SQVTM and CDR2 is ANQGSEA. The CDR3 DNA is TGCAGCGTGACAGGGCCTGAAGCTTTCTTT. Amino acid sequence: CSVTGPEAFF.

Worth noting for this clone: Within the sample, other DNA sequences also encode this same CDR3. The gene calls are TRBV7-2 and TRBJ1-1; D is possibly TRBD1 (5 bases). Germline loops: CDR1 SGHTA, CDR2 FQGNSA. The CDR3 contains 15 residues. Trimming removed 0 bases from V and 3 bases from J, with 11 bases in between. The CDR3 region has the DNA TGTGCCAGCAGCTTAGCCGGGGGAGGTTACACTGAAGCTTTCTTT. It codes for CASSLAGGGYTEAFF.

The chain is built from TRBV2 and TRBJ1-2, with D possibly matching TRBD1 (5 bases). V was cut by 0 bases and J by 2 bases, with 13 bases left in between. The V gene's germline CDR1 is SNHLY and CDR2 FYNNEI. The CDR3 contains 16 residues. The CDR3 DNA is TGTGCCAGCAGTGAAGCGGGAGAAGGGGAAAACTATGGCTACACCTTC. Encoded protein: CASSEAGEGENYGYTF.

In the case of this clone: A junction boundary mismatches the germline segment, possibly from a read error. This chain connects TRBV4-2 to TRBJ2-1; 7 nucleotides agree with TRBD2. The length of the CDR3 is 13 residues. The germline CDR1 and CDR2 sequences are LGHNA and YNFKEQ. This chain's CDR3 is CASSQVLREAAVF. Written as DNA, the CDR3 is TGTGCCAGCAGCCAAGTTCTTCGGGAGGCGGCCGTCTTC.